Shown below are 28 T cell receptor beta chains from a single sample sequenced in a study of response to subunit inactivated influenza vaccine. TCRdb independently ran MiXCR on the RT-PCR reads; one entry per CDR3 protein. Here the sample spans about 540,000 distinct CDR3 sequences, 13% to 15% being singletons. Here the sequenced sample was PBMCs from blood, taken approximately 12 days after vaccination. The receptors come from a man in his fifties or sixties who received an inactivated influenza vaccine.

This chain joins TRBV6-1 and TRBJ2-7; no definite D call. The CDR3 is 13 amino acids. V was clipped by 2 bases and J by 2 bases, with 7 bases between them. From germline, CDR1 is MNHNS and CDR2 SASEGT. The CDR3 is CASSEQSAYEQYF. The CDR3 bases are TGTGCCAGCAGTGAACAGTCGGCCTACGAGCAGTACTTC.

The genes are TRBV6-1 and TRBJ2-6; 8 bases are shared with TRBD1. Germline V CDR1 and CDR2: MNHNS, SASEGT. The CDR3 has 15 residues. V lost 7 bases and J lost 0; bases outside the gene matches: 2. The CDR3 bases are TGTGCCAGCATTCAGGGGGCCTCTGGGGCCAACGTCCTGACTTTC. Translating gives CASIQGASGANVLTF.

There are a few counts of this clonotype. This sequence joins TRBV30 and TRBJ2-4; possible D gene TRBD2, 6 bases. With 6 bases removed from V and 0 bases from J, the gap between germline ends came to 18 bases. The CDR3 is 16 amino acids. Germline CDR1 reads GTSNPN; CDR2 reads SVGIG (reference sequence). The CDR3 DNA is TGTGCCTGCCACGACGGGGAGGAGGTAGCCAAAAACATTCAGTACTTC. Residues: CACHDGEEVAKNIQYF.

The rearrangement uses TRBV11-2 and TRBJ2-7; D may be TRBD1 (6 bases). CDR1 and CDR2 (germline): SGHAT, FQNNGV. V was clipped by 5 bases and J by 3 bases, with 14 bases between them. CDR3 length equals 14 residues. CDR3 sequence (DNA): TGTGCCAGCAGCACATACCCGGACAGCTACGAGCAGTACTTC. It encodes CASSTYPDSYEQYF.

This chain links TRBV7-6 with TRBJ1-3; TRBD1 might be the D (5 bases). The germline V and J ends were trimmed by 4 bases and 2 bases, with 12 bases remaining between them. CDR3 length: 15 amino acids. CDR1 SGHVS and CDR2 FNYEAQ come from the germline V gene. In DNA, the CDR3 is TGTGCCAGCAGCTCTACGGGGACTCCTGGAAACACCATATATTTT. It translates to CASSSTGTPGNTIYF.

The chain is built from TRBV5-1 and TRBJ1-2; TRBD1 might be the D (5 bases). V was shortened by 0 bases and J by 3 bases, with 9 bases between the two germline ends. CDR1 and CDR2 (germline): SGHRS, YFSETQ. CDR3 length: 14 amino acids. The CDR3 DNA is TGCGCCAGCAGCTTGGAGGCAGGGTACTATGGCTACACCTTC. Encoded protein: CASSLEAGYYGYTF.

The chain couples TRBV5-1 to TRBJ2-3, with D tentatively TRBD2 (6 bases). CDR3 length equals 14 residues. The germline V gene has CDR1 SGHRS and CDR2 YFSETQ. Trimming left V 3 bases short and J 1 base short, with 9 bases between. CDR3 in DNA: TGCGCCAGCAGCTCAATAGCGGGCACAGATACGCAGTATTTT. This encodes CASSSIAGTDTQYF.

The rearrangement links TRBV10-3 to TRBJ1-5; 9 bases match TRBD1. CDR3 length: 15 residues. Germline trimming cut 3 bases from V and 4 bases from J; bases unmatched to any gene: 4. In germline, CDR1 is ENHRY, CDR2 SYGVKD. CDR3 in amino acids: CAISDRQGVNQPQHF. In DNA form, the CDR3 reads TGTGCCATCAGTGACAGACAGGGGGTAAATCAGCCCCAGCATTTT.

This rearrangement joins TRBV28 to TRBJ2-3, with 11 bases identical to TRBD2. CDR3 length equals 16 residues. CDR1 and CDR2 from the germline V gene are MDHEN and SYDVKM. V was pared by 5 bases and J by 5 bases, with 9 bases of the junction left unmatched. The CDR3 sequence is CASSPLAGDQVDTQYF. CDR3 bases: TGTGCCAGCAGTCCACTAGCGGGGGACCAGGTAGATACGCAGTATTTT.

This rearrangement joins TRBV6-1 to TRBJ2-5; 12 positions agree with TRBD1. CDR1 MNHNS and CDR2 SASEGT come from the germline V gene. This CDR3 region has 19 residues. V was clipped by 6 bases and J by 5 bases; unmatched bases: 19. Here the CDR3 reads CASRQGQGAPTGLGETQYF. The CDR3 region has the DNA TGTGCCAGCAGGCAGGGACAGGGGGCACCAACGGGACTGGGGGAGACCCAGTACTTC.

The gene calls are TRBV6-1 and TRBJ2-7, with TRBD2 matching over 15 bases. Looked up from germline, CDR1 is MNHNS and CDR2 is SASEGT. V shed 6 bases, J shed 2 bases, and the junction held 14 bases outside the gene matches. The CDR3 length is 19 residues. Here the CDR3 DNA reads TGTGCCAGCAGCTCTCCTCCGGGACTAGCGGGAGGAAAAACCTACGAGCAGTACTTC. Protein product: CASSSPPGLAGGKTYEQYF.

This clonotype was counted only a few times. The gene calls are TRBV10-3 and TRBJ2-7, with D perhaps matching TRBD1 (5 bases). The CDR3 has 14 residues. The germline CDR1 and CDR2 sequences are ENHRY and SYGVKD. Trimming removed 6 bases from V and 3 bases from J, with 15 bases in between. The CDR3 nucleotides read TGTGCCATCAGCGTCGGACAAAGCCGCTACGAGCAGTACTTC. Translated, it gives CAISVGQSRYEQYF.

V usage is TRBV7-7 and J usage is TRBJ2-5, with D unclear. The length of the CDR3 is 14 residues. Trimming took off 4 bases at V and 13 bases at J, with 22 bases between the two ends. The germline CDR1 and CDR2 sequences are SSHAT and FNYEAQ (reference sequence). The CDR3 DNA sequence: TGTGCCAGCAGCTCAAGTCTCGGTGGGCCTATCACGTACTTC. Protein product: CASSSSLGGPITYF.

This clonotype occurred a few times. The V gene is TRBV12-3 or TRBV12-4, the J gene TRBJ2-1; D call uncertain. Trimming removed 2 bases from V and 0 bases from J, with 8 bases in between. The CDR3 runs to 15 residues. CDR3 sequence reads: CASSLFSASYNEQFF. As DNA, the CDR3 is TGTGCCAGCAGTTTATTCAGCGCCTCCTACAATGAGCAGTTCTTC.

The chain combines TRBV28 with TRBJ2-7; TRBD2 matches at 11 bases. The trim removed 10 bases at V and 2 bases at J, leaving 10 bases unmatched. Germline V CDR1 and CDR2: MDHEN, SYDVKM. The CDR3 length is 15 residues. The CDR3 loop reads CATGLAGGLTYEQYF. The CDR3 DNA reads TGTGCCACCGGGCTAGCGGGAGGTCTGACCTACGAGCAGTACTTC.

The V gene is TRBV14, the J gene TRBJ1-1; D is ambiguous. This CDR3 has 16 residues. The V and J ends lost 1 base and 0 bases respectively, with 12 bases between them. Germline CDR1 is SGHDN and CDR2 is FVKESK. CDR3 bases: TGTGCCAGCAGCCAAGGGCCGGACCTGCTGAACACTGAAGCTTTCTTT. This codes for CASSQGPDLLNTEAFF.

The chain recombines TRBV20-1 with TRBJ2-2; tentatively, D is TRBD1 (6 bases). In germline, CDR1 is DFQATT, CDR2 SNEGSKA (reference sequence). V dropped 4 bases and J dropped 4 bases, with 13 bases sitting between them. The CDR3 covers 14 residues. DNA for the CDR3: TGCAGTGCTAAGAAACAGGGTGCCACCGGGGAGCTGTTTTTT. It is translated as CSAKKQGATGELFF.

The rearrangement joins TRBV4-1 to TRBJ2-1, with a possible D match to TRBD1 (5 bases). In germline, CDR1 is MGHRA, CDR2 YSYEKL. Between the trimmed V and J ends, which lost 0 bases and 0 bases, there was a span of 12 bases. The CDR3 is 17 amino acids. The CDR3 DNA reads TGCGCCAGCAGCCAAGATCCCAGGGCAACCTCCTACAATGAGCAGTTCTTC. Translation: CASSQDPRATSYNEQFF.

CDR3 nucleotides: TGTGCCAGCAGCTTAGCTAGTCTTATCAGGGGAAATGACTACGAGCAGTACTTC. It codes for CASSLASLIRGNDYEQYF. The rearrangement uses TRBV11-1 and TRBJ2-7, with D maybe TRBD1 (6 bases). V was clipped by 0 bases and J by 3 bases, with 21 bases between them. Germline V lookup: CDR1 SGHAT, CDR2 FQDESV (reference sequence). The CDR3 consists of 18 residues.

The rearrangement joins TRBV4-3 to TRBJ2-3; maybe TRBD1 (5 bases). The CDR3 covers 17 residues. V gave up 4 bases and J gave up 1 base, with 18 bases separating them. CDR1 is LGHNA and CDR2 is YSLEER in the germline V gene. Here the CDR3 reads CASSPITGDLGTDTQYF. Here the CDR3 DNA reads TGCGCCAGCAGCCCCATTACAGGTGATTTGGGCACAGATACGCAGTATTTT.

The chain uses TRBV11-2 and TRBJ2-2; 9 bases map to TRBD2. Losses at the gene ends were 1 base for V and 6 bases for J; bases not matched to a gene: 0. CDR1 is SGHAT, CDR2 FQNNGV, per germline. The CDR3 totals 14 residues. The DNA of the CDR3 is TGTGCCAGCAGCTTAGGCGGGAGGGCCGGGGAGCTGTTTTTT. Amino acid sequence: CASSLGGRAGELFF.

A few counts support this clonotype. The V gene is TRBV6-1, the J gene TRBJ1-1, with D perhaps TRBD1 (6 bases). V was trimmed by 6 bases and J by 5 bases, leaving 19 bases between them. The CDR3 covers 15 residues. CDR1 is MNHNS, CDR2 SASEGT, per germline. The DNA of the CDR3 is TGTGCCAGCAGCCAAATGCTACAGGGTAAAACTGAAGCTTTCTTT. Protein product: CASSQMLQGKTEAFF.

This clonotype was seen more than once but under ten times. The V gene is TRBV10-3, the J gene TRBJ1-2, with D unresolved. The CDR3 has 13 residues. Germline V lookup: CDR1 ENHRY, CDR2 SYGVKD. Trimming removed 6 bases at V and 8 bases at J, with 16 bases between. This CDR3 reads CAISQEGVGGYTF. The CDR3 DNA reads as TGTGCCATCAGCCAGGAAGGCGTGGGGGGCTACACCTTC.

The gene calls are TRBV10-3 and TRBJ2-2, with D perhaps TRBD1 (6 bases). Trimming pared 5 bases from V and 3 bases from J, leaving 13 bases between. The CDR3 sequence is 15 residues long. Looked up from germline, CDR1 is ENHRY and CDR2 is SYGVKD. The DNA of the CDR3 is TGTGCCATCAGTAGAGGACAGTCAGACACCGGGGAGCTGTTTTTT. Translation gives CAISRGQSDTGELFF.

The chain is built from TRBV5-1 and TRBJ2-1; either TRBD1 or TRBD2 may supply D (8 bases each). Germline V CDR1 and CDR2: SGHRS, YFSETQ. CDR3 length: 19 residues. Trimming pared 3 bases from V and 2 bases from J, leaving 24 bases between. CDR3: CASSWGQVGAGGTYNEQFF. CDR3 DNA sequence: TGCGCCAGCAGCTGGGGACAGGTCGGGGCGGGAGGCACCTACAATGAGCAGTTCTTC.

This clonotype was picked up many times. CDR3 nucleotide sequence: TGCAGTGCTCCGGGGGCTAGCGGCTGGGGTGAGCAGTTCTTC. Its translation is CSAPGASGWGEQFF. The rearrangement links TRBV20-1 to TRBJ2-1, with D possibly being TRBD2 (7 bases). Germline V gives CDR1 DFQATT, CDR2 SNEGSKA (reference sequence). This CDR3 comprises 14 residues. Between the trimmed V and J ends, which lost 5 bases and 9 bases, there was a span of 20 bases.

The V and J genes are TRBV6-4 and TRBJ2-6; 13 nucleotides agree with TRBD2. Trimming at V came to 5 bases and at J to 0 bases, leaving 4 bases not matched to a gene. Germline V gene lookup returns CDR1 MRHNA and CDR2 SNTAGT. The CDR3 runs 18 residues. This CDR3 reads CASSRLAGGSSGANVLTF. For the CDR3, the DNA is TGTGCCAGCAGTCGACTAGCGGGGGGTAGCTCTGGGGCCAACGTCCTGACTTTC.

The genes are TRBV29-1 and TRBJ1-2, with TRBD1 matching over 7 bases. V lost 8 bases, J lost 7 bases, and 13 bases stayed unmatched. Germline loops: CDR1 SQVTM, CDR2 ANQGSEA. The CDR3 is 13 amino acids. CDR3 protein: CSLYTGVRGGYTF. As DNA, the CDR3 is TGCAGCTTATATACAGGGGTTAGAGGTGGCTACACCTTC.